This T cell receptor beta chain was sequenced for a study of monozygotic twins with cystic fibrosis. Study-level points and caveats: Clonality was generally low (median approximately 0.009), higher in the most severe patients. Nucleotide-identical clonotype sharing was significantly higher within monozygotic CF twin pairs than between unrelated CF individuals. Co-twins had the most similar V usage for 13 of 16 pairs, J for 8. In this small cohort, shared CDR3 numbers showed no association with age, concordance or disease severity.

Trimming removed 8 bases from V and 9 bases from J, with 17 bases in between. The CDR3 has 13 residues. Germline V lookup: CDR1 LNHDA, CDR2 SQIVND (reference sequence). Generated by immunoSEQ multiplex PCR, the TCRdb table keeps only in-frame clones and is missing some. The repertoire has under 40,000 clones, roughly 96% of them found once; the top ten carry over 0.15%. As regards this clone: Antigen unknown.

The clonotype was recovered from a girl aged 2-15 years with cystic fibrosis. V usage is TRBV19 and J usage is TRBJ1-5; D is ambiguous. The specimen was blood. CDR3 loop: CASADKARMPQHF. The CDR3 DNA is TGTGCCAGTGCTGACAAAGCACGGATGCCCCAGCATTTT.